The text below deals with one TCR beta chain. It has no known antigen specificity. Base quality data are lacking; no much larger clone is found one base away. Participants in the prospective study were enrolled through a virtual design, were aged roughly 18 to 100 years, and lived in roughly 24 United States geographic areas. To assign participants to cohorts, the prospective study relied on clinical history that participants themselves reported in a screening survey and a study questionnaire. Exposed participants were defined as having been in contact with someone with a PCR-confirmed or clinician-diagnosed COVID-19 case within 2 weeks of study entry. In the prospective study, whole blood, serum and a nasopharyngeal or oropharyngeal swab were collected from each participant by mobile phlebotomists. Participants in the prospective study had the option to provide additional blood draws and questionnaires over an approximately 2-month period. Before DNA extraction, blood samples from the prospective study were shipped at room temperature or frozen.

The data belong to a study of blood T cell repertoires in COVID-19 (dated by TCRdb to about 2020). A note on the overall study: Samples covering the acute and convalescent phases of COVID-19 were provided by collaborators in the United States, Italy and Spain. The prospective study material was composed of cDNA or gDNA derived from T cells, B-cell-depleted T cells, or PBMCs. Subjects who had been exposed to COVID-19, were actively infected with it, or had recovered from it provided the deeply sampled blood TCRbeta repertoires that made up the dataset. The repertoires were released in a freely available public database meant as a resource for research on the immune response to SARS-CoV-2. The samples were drawn from two sources: the first 160 participants of the ongoing ImmuneRACE study, and fewer than 1,500 subjects contributed by 6 global collaborators. Nearly every sample came with metadata listing a de-identified subject ID, COVID-19 status, age in years and sex. HLA class I and class II types, where available, came from metadata supplied by the sample provider rather than from assay-based typing.

Paper-wide results and their limitations: Clinical and demographic metadata were provided uncurated, with the amount varying by source and participant.

TCRbeta CDR3 regions were amplified from genomic DNA by means of the immunoSEQ Assay, a bias-controlled multiplex PCR. From the authors' description of their analysis: Within the assay, amplification of reference gene primers was used to estimate how many nucleated cells each sample contained. To quantify the absolute abundance of each unique TCRbeta CDR3 rearrangement, sequence reads were collapsed and filtered. For each sample, productive Simpson clonality was calculated by taking the square root of Simpson's diversity index across productive rearrangements. TCRdb re-hosts the immuneACCESS table, in-frame sequences only. Its copies lack some clones; in the studies checked, an unresolved V gene accounts for under half of them, and the cause for the rest is not known. The DNA gave D and trimming, while V, J and clone size come from that table. This sample comprises roughly 180,000 clones, 80% of them detected only once. Under 15% of the sample is held by the ten biggest clonotypes.

The CDR3 has 13 amino acids, counting the end cysteine and phenylalanine. Only the CDR3 part of the read is kept: 39 bases, read in frame from the first base. Unmatched junction bases come to 3, with V trimmed by 5 bases and J by 6 bases. CDR1 MNHEY and CDR2 SVGEGT are derived from the germline V gene. In this chain, TRBV6-2 or TRBV6-3 is recombined with TRBJ2-1; 8 middle bases align to TRBD1. The sequenced sample consisted of PBMCs or T cells enriched from blood (not recorded which). The source is a man aged 60-69 years who had been exposed to COVID-19. The CDR3 protein: CASSQGTGNEQFF. The DNA sequence is as follows: TGTGCCAGCAGTCAAGGGACAGGCAATGAGCAGTTCTTC.